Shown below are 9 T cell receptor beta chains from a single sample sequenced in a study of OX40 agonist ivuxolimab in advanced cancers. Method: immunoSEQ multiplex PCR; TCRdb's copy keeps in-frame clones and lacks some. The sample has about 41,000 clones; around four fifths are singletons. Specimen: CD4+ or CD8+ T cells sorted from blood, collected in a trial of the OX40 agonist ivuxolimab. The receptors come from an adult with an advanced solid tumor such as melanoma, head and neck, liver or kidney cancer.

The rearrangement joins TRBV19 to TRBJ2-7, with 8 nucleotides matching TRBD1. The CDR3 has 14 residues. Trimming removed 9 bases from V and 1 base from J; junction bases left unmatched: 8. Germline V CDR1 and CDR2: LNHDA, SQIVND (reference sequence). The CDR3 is CASSRQGNSYEQYF. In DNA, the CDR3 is TGTGCCAGCAGTCGACAGGGGAATTCCTACGAGCAGTACTTC.

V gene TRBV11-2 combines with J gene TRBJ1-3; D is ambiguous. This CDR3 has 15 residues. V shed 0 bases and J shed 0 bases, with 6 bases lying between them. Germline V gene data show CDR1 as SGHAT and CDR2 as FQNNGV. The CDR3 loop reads CASSLDFGSGNTIYF. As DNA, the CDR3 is TGTGCCAGCAGCTTAGATTTCGGCTCTGGAAACACCATATATTTT.

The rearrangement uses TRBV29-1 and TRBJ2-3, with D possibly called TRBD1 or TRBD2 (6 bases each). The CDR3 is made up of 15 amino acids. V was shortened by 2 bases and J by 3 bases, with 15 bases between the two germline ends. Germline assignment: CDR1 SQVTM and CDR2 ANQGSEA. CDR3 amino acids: CSVERHTGTTDTQYF. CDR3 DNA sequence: TGCAGCGTTGAAAGGCATACAGGGACTACAGATACGCAGTATTTT.

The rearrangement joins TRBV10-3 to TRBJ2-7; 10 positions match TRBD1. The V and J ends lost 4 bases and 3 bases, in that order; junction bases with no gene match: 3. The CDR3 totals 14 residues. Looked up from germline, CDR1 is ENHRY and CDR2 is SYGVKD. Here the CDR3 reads CAISGQGAGYEQYF. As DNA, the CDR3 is TGTGCCATCAGTGGACAGGGGGCAGGCTACGAGCAGTACTTC.

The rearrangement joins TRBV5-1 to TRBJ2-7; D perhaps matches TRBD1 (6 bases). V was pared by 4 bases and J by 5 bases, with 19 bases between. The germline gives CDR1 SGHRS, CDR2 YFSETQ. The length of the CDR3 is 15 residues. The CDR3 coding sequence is TGCGCCAGCAGCACAGGTACCGCAGGGGACCACGAGCAGTACTTC. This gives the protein CASSTGTAGDHEQYF.

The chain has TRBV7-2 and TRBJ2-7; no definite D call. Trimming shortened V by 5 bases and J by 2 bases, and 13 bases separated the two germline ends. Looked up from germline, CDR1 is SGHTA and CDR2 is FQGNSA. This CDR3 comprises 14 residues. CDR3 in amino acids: CASSPFEIPYEQYF. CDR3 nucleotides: TGTGCCAGCAGCCCCTTTGAGATACCCTACGAGCAGTACTTC. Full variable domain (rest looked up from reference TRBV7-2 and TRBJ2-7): GAGVSQSPSNKVTEKGKDVELRCDPISGHTALYWYRQSLGQGLEFLIYFQGNSAPDKSGLPSDRFSAERTGGSVSTLTIQRTQQEDSAVYLCASSPFEIPYEQYFGPGTRLTVT.

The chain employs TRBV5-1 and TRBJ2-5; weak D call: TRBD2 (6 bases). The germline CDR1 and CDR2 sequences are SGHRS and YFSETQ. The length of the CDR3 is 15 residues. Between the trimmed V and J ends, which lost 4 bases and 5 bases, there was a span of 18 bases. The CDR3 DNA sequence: TGCGCCAGCAGCGACGGACTGTCCGCGGGGGAGACCCAGTACTTC. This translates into CASSDGLSAGETQYF.

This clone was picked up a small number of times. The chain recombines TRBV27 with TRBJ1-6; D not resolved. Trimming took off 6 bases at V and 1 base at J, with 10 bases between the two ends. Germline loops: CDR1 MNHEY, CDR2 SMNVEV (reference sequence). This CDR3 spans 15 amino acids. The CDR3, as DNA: TGTGCCAGCAGGTTGGGAGCTTCCTATAATTCACCCCTCCACTTT. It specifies CASRLGASYNSPLHF.

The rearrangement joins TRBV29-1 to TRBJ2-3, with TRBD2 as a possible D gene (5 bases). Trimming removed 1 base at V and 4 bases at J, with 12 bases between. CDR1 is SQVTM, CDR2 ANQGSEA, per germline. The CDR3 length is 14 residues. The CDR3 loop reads CSVEVAPGSDTQYF. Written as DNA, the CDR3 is TGCAGCGTTGAAGTCGCTCCGGGATCAGATACGCAGTATTTT.